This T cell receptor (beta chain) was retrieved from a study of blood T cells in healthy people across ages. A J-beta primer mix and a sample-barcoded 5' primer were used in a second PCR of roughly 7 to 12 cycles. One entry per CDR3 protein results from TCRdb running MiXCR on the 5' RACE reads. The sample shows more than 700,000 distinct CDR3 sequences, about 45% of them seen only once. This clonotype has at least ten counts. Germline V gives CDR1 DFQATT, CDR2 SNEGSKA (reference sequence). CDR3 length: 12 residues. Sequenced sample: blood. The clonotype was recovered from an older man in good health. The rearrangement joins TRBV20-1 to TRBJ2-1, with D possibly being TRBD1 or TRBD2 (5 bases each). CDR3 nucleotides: TGCAGCCTCAGCGAGGGGCGGGATGAGCAGTTCTTC. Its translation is CSLSEGRDEQFF.